What follows are 2 T cell receptor beta chains derived from one specimen sequenced in a study of blood T cell repertoires in COVID-19. Some clones are missing from TCRdb's copy, which holds only in-frame ones; the method was immunoSEQ multiplex PCR. The sample carries some 40,000 clones, around 70% recorded once. The sample consisted of peripheral blood. Source of these receptors: a man older than 75 with acute or convalescent COVID-19.

V usage is TRBV4-1 and J usage is TRBJ1-2; D might be TRBD1 (6 bases). The CDR3 length is 15 residues. The germline V gene has CDR1 MGHRA and CDR2 YSYEKL. V lost 1 base and J lost 0, with 9 bases in between. CDR3 nucleotide sequence: TGCGCCAGCAGCCAAGTACAGGGAACTAACTATGGCTACACCTTC. Translated, it gives CASSQVQGTNYGYTF.

This chain joins TRBV27 and TRBJ2-5; maybe TRBD1 (5 bases). V dropped 4 bases and J dropped 4 bases, with 13 bases sitting between them. From germline, CDR1 is MNHEY and CDR2 SMNVEV (reference sequence). The CDR3 contains 14 residues. The CDR3 is CASSSQGRRETQYF. The CDR3 DNA is TGTGCCAGCAGTTCCCAGGGTAGACGAGAGACCCAGTACTTC.